This T cell receptor (beta chain) was documented in a study of blood T cell repertoires in COVID-19 (TCRdb year 2020). Describing the broader study: The collaborator samples originated in the United States, Italy and Spain and spanned the acute and convalescent phases of COVID-19. The material from the prospective study consisted of cDNA or gDNA derived from T cells, B-cell-depleted T cells, or PBMCs. Subjects who had been exposed to COVID-19, were actively infected with it, or had recovered from it provided the deeply sampled blood TCRbeta repertoires that made up the dataset. The repertoires were made available in a free public database intended to serve as a resource for research on the immune response to SARS-CoV-2. The samples were drawn from the first 160 participants of the ongoing ImmuneRACE study and from 1,254 subjects provided by 6 global collaborators. Sample metadata almost always included a de-identified subject ID, COVID-19 status, age in years and sex. HLA class I and class II types, where available, came from metadata supplied by the sample provider rather than from assay-based typing. General findings and caveats noted by the study authors: How much clinical and demographic metadata was included differed by source and by participant, and the metadata was provided uncurated.

TCRbeta CDR3 regions were amplified from genomic DNA using the immunoSEQ Assay, a bias-controlled multiplex PCR. As for the authors' bioinformatics: The number of nucleated cells in each sample was estimated by amplification of reference gene primers within the assay. Sequence reads were collapsed and filtered to measure the absolute abundance of every unique TCRbeta CDR3 rearrangement. For each sample, productive Simpson clonality was calculated as the square root of Simpson's diversity index across productive rearrangements. The table was pulled from immuneACCESS by TCRdb, which kept in-frame rearrangements only. Such tables lose some clones; where checked, under half of the loss comes from unresolved V genes, and the rest has no known cause. D and trimming were read from the DNA, whereas the V and J calls and clone size are those reported in that table. For this sample the table gives approximately 76,000 clones, of which around nine tenths were detected only once. The top ten clonotypes cover under 15% of the sample.

V is shortened by 5 bases, J by 1 base, and the region joining them spans 8 bases. The CDR3 covers 13 residues, taking in both the cysteine and the phenylalanine. Solely the CDR3 DNA is kept, with 39 bases framed from the first base. The germline V gene encodes CDR1 MNHEY and CDR2 SVGAGI. Collaborating institutions collected whole blood in K2EDTA tubes following their own protocols. For TCRbeta analysis, collaborators shipped samples in one of three forms: frozen whole blood, isolated PBMCs, or DNA extracted from either of those sample types. As to this clone: The antigen it binds to is not known. No much larger clone is present one base from it, and per-base qualities are unavailable.

The chain was built from TRBV6-5 and TRBJ2-5, and perhaps TRBD1 as D gene, on 6 matching bases. The clonotype comes from a woman aged 55-70 years with acute or convalescent COVID-19. The sequenced sample consisted of peripheral blood. Here is the DNA: TGTGCCAGCAGTAGGGGGATCCAAGAGACCCAGTACTTC. This yields the protein CASSRGIQETQYF.